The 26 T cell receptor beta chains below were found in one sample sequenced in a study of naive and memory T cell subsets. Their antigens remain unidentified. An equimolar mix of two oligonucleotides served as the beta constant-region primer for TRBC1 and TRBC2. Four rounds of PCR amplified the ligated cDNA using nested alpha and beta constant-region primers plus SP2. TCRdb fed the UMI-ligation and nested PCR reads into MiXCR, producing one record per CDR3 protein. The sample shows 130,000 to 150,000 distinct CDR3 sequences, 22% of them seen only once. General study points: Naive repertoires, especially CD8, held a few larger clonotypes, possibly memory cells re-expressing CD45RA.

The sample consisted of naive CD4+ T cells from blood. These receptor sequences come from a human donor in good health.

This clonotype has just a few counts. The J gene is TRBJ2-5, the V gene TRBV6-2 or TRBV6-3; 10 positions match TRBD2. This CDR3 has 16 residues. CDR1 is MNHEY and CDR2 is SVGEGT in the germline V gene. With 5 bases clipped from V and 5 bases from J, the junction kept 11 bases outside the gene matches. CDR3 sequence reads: CASSNRLAGVMETQYF. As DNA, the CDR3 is TGTGCCAGCAGTAATCGTCTAGCGGGAGTAATGGAGACCCAGTACTTC.

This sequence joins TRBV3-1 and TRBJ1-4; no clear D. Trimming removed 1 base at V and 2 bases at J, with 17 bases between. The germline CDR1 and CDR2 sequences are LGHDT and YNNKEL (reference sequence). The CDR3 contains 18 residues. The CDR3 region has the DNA TGTGCCAGCAGCCAAGGGGATCCGGGGAGGACGACTAATGAAAAACTGTTTTTT. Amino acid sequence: CASSQGDPGRTTNEKLFF.

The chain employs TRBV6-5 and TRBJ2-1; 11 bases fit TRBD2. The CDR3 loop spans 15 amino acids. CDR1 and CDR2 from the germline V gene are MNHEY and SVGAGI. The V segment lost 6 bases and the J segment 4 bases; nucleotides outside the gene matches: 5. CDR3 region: CASSRGLAEYNEQFF. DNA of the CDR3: TGTGCCAGCAGCCGGGGACTAGCGGAATACAATGAGCAGTTCTTC.

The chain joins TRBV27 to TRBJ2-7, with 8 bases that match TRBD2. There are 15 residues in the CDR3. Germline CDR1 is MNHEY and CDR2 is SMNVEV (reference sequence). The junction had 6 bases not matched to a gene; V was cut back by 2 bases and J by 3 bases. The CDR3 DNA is TGTGCCAGCAGTTTAACTACCAGCGGGGGCTACGAGCAGTACTTC. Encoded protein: CASSLTTSGGYEQYF.

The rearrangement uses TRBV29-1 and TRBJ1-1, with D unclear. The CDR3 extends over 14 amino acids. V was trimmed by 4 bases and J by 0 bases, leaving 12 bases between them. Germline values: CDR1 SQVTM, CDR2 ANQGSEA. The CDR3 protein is CSVVEQNMNTEAFF. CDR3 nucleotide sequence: TGCAGCGTTGTGGAACAGAACATGAACACTGAAGCTTTCTTT.

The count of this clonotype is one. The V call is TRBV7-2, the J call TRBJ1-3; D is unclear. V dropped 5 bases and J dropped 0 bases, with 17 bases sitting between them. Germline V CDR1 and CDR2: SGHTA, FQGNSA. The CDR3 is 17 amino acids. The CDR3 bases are TGTGCCAGCAGCGAGAGAACAGCCCCTGTCTCTGGAAACACCATATATTTT. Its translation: CASSERTAPVSGNTIYF.

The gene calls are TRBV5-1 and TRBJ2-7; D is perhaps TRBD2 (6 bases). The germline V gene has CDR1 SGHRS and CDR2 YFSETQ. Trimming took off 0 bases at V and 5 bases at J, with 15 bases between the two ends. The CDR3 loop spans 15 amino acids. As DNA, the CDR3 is TGCGCCAGCAGCTTGGCTGGGGGGAGGTATGACGAGCAGTACTTC. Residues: CASSLAGGRYDEQYF.

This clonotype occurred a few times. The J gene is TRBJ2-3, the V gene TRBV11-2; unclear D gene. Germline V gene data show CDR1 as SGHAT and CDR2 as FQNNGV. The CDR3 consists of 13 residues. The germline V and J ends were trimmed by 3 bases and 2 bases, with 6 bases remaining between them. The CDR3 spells CASSLGYTDTQYF. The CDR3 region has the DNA TGTGCCAGCAGCTTGGGCTACACAGATACGCAGTATTTT.

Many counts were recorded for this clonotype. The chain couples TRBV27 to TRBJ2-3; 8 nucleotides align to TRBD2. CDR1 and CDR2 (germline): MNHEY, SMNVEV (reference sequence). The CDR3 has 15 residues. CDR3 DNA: TGTGCAGCTGGGGCGGGGGGCGCGTTGCCAGATACGCAGTATTTT. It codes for CAAGAGGALPDTQYF.

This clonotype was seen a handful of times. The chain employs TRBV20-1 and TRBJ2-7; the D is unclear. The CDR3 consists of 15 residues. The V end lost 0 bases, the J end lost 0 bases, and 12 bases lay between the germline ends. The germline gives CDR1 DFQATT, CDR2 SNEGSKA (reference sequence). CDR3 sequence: CSARDAPRSSYEQYF. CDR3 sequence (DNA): TGCAGTGCTAGAGATGCTCCGAGGAGCTCCTACGAGCAGTACTTC.

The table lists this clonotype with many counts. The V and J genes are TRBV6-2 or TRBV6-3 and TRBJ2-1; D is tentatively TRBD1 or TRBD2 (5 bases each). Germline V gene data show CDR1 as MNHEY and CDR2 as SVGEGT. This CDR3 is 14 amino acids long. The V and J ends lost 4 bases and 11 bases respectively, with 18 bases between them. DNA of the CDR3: TGTGCCAGCAGTTTGGGTGGGGATGGGGGTAAGCAGTTCTTC. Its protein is CASSLGGDGGKQFF.

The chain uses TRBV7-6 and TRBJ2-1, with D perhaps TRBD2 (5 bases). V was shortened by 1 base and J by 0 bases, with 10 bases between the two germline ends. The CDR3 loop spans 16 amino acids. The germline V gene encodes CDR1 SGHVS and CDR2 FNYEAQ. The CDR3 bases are TGTGCCAGCAGCTTAGTGACTACCTTCTCCTACAATGAGCAGTTCTTC. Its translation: CASSLVTTFSYNEQFF. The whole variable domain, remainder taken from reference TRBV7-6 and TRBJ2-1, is GAGVSQSPRYKVTKRGQDVALRCDPISGHVSLYWYRQALGQGPEFLTYFNYEAQQDKSGLPNDRFSAERPEGSISTLTIQRTEQRDSAMYRCASSLVTTFSYNEQFFGPGTRLTVL.

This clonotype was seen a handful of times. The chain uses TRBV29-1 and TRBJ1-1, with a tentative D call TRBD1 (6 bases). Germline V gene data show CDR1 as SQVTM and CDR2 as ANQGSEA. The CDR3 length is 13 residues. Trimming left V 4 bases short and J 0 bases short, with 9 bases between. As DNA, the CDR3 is TGCAGCGTTGCAGGGGTCATGAACACTGAAGCTTTCTTT. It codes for CSVAGVMNTEAFF.

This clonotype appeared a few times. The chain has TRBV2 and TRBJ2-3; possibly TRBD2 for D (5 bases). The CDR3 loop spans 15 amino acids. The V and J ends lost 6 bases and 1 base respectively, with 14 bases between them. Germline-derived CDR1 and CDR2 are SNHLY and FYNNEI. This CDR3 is CASRERTAGTDTQYF. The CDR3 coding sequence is TGTGCCAGCAGAGAGCGGACTGCGGGCACAGATACGCAGTATTTT.

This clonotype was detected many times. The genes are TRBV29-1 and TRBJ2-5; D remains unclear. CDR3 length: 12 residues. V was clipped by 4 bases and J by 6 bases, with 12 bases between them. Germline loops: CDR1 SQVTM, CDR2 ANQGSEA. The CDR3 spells CSVVFSQKTQYF. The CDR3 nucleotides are TGCAGCGTTGTGTTCAGTCAGAAGACCCAGTACTTC.

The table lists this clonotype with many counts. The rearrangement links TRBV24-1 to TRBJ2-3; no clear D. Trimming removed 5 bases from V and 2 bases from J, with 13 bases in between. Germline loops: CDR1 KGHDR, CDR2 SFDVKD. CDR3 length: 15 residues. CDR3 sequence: CATSAYPIHTDTQYF. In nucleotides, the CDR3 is TGTGCCACCAGTGCTTACCCAATCCACACAGATACGCAGTATTTT.

In nucleotides, the CDR3 is TGTGCCAGCAGCACCCGACTAGCGGGAGTTCGTGAGACCCAGTACTTC. Translating gives CASSTRLAGVRETQYF. This chain connects TRBV7-2 to TRBJ2-5, with 12 bases lining up with TRBD2. J was trimmed by 5 bases and V by 5 bases; bases with no gene match: 9. This CDR3 is built from 16 residues. Germline V CDR1 and CDR2: SGHTA, FQGNSA.

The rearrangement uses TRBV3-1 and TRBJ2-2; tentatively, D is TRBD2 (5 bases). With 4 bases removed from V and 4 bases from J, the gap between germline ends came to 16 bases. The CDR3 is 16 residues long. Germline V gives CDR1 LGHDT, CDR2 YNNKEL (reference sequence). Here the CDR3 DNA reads TGTGCCAGCAGCCCAGAACCGGGTCGGGGCACCGGGGAGCTGTTTTTT. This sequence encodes CASSPEPGRGTGELFF.

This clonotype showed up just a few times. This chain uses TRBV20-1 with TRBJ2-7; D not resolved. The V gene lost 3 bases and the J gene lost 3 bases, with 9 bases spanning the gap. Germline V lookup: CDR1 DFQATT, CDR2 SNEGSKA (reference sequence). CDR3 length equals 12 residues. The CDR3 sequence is CSASADLYEQYF. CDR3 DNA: TGCAGTGCTAGTGCAGACCTCTACGAGCAGTACTTC.

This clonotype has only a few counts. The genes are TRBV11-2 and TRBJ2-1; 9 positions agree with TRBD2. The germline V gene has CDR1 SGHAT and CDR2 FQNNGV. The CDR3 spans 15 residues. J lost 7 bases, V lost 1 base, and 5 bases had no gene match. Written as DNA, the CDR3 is TGTGCCAGCAGCTTAGTAGCGGGAGTCCATAATGAGCAGTTCTTC. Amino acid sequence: CASSLVAGVHNEQFF.

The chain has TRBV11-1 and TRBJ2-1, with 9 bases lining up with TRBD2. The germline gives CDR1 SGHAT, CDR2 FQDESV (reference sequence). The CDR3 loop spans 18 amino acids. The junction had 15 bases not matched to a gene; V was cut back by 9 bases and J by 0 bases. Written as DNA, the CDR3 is TGTGCCAGTAAAGGGGCTAGCGGGATTAAAGACTCCTACAATGAGCAGTTCTTC. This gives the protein CASKGASGIKDSYNEQFF.

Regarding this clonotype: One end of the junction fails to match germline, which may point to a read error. The CDR3 coding sequence is TGTGCCAGCAGCTTATTTTCCCCGGACAGGGTGGTAACTAATGAAAAACTGTTATTT. It specifies CASSLFSPDRVVTNEKLLF. The V gene is TRBV7-8, the J gene TRBJ1-4, with TRBD1 identical over 8 bases. CDR3 length: 19 residues. Germline V gives CDR1 SGHVS, CDR2 FQNEAQ.

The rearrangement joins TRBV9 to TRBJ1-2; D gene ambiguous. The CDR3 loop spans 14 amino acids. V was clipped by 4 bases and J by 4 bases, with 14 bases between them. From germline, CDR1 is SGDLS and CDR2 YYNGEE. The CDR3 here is CASSKNGISYGYTF. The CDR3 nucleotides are TGTGCCAGCAGCAAAAATGGTATTAGCTATGGCTACACCTTC.

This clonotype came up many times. CDR3 sequence: CASREANTGELFF. CDR3 bases: TGTGCCAGCAGGGAAGCGAACACCGGGGAGCTGTTTTTT. This sequence joins TRBV28 and TRBJ2-2; D not certain. Germline CDR1 is MDHEN and CDR2 is SYDVKM. The CDR3 sequence is 13 residues long. Deletions cut 6 bases from V and 0 bases from J, with 5 bases between.

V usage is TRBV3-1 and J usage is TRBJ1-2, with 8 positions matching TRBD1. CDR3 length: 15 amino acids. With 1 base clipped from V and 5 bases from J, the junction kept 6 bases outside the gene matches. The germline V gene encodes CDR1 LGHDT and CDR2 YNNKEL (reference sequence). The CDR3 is CASSQGDRGPYGYTF. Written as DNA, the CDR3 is TGTGCCAGCAGCCAAGGAGACAGGGGACCTTATGGCTACACCTTC.

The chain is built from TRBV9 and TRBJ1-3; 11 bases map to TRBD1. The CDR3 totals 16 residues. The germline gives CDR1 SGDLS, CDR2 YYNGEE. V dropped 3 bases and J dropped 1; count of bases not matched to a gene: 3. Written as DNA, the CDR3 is TGTGCCAGCAGCGGGACAGGGGGCAGGTCTGGAAACACCATATATTTT. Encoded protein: CASSGTGGRSGNTIYF.